This T cell receptor beta chain was recorded in a study of cytomegalovirus exposure and HLA in healthy donors. CDR1 GTSNPN and CDR2 SVGIG come from the germline V gene (reference sequence). This CDR3 region has 16 residues. Trimming left V 0 bases short and J 6 bases short, with 18 bases between. Libraries were prepared by immunoSEQ multiplex PCR; TCRdb keeps only in-frame clonotypes and omits some of them. The sample records 59,000 or so clones, roughly 89% being singletons. For this clone: Antigen specificity is unknown.

Study-level points and caveats: Under in vitro conditions, a few CMV-associated chains were confirmed as specific for CMV antigens. The tendency of first-cohort TCR clusters to co-occur in the 120 validation repertoires was identified by a subsequent analysis. The study designated roughly 150 TCR beta chains cytomegalovirus-associated.

Material: PBMCs. V usage is TRBV30 and J usage is TRBJ2-1, with TRBD1 as a possible D gene (6 bases). This clonotype was sampled from a woman aged 18-29 years in good health and CMV-seronegative. The CDR3 DNA is TGTGCCTGGAGTGTCGGGTCGGGACAAGGCTCCAATGAGCAGTTCTTC. Its protein is CAWSVGSGQGSNEQFF. Complete variable domain (other parts from reference TRBV30 and TRBJ2-1): SQTIHQWPATLVQPVGSPLSLECTVEGTSNPNLYWYRQAAGRGLQLLFYSVGIGQISSEVPQNLSASRPQDRQFILSSKKLLLSDSGFYLCAWSVGSGQGSNEQFFGPGTRLTVL.